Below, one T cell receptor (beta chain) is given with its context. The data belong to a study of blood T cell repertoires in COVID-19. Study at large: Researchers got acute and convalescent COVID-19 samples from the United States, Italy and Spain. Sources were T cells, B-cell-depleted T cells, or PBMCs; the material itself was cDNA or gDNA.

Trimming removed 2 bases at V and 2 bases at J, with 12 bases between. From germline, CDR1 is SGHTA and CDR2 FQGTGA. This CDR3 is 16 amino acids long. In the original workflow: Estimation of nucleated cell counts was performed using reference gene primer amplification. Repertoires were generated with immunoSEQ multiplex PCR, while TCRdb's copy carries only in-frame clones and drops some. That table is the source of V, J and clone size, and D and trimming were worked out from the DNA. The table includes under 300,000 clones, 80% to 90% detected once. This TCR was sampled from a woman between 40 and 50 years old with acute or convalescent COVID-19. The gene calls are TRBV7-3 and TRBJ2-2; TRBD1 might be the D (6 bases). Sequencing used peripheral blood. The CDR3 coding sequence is TGTGCCAGCAGCTTAGCACAGGGTCCAAACACCGGGGAGCTGTTTTTT. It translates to CASSLAQGPNTGELFF.